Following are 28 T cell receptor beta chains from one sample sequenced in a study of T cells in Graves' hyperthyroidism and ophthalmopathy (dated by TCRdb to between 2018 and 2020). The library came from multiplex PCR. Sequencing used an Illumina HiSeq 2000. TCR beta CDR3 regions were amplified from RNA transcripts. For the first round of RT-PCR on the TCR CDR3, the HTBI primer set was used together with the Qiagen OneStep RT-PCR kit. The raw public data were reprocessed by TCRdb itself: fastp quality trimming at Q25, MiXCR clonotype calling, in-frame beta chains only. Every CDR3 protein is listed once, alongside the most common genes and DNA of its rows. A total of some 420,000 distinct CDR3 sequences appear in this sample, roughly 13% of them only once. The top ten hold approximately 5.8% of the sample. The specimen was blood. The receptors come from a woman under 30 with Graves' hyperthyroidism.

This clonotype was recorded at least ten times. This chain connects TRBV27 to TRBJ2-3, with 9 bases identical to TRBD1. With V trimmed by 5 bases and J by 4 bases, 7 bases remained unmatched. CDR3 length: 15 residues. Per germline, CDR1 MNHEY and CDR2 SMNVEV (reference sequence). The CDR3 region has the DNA TGTGCCAGCAGTAGCCGGGACAGGGTTGCAGATACGCAGTATTTT. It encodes CASSSRDRVADTQYF.

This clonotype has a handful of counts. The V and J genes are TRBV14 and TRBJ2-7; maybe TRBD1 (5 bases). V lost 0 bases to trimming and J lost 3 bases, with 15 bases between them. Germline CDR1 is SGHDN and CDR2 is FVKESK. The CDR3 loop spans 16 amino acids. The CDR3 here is CASSQDSGHDLYEQYF. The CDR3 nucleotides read TGTGCCAGCAGCCAAGATTCAGGGCACGACCTCTACGAGCAGTACTTC.

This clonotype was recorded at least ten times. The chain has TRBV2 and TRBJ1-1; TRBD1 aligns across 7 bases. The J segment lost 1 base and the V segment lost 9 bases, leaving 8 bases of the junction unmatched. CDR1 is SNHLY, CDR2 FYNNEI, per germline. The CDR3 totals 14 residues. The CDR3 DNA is TGTGCCAGTGGAGGGGGCTCGGGGAACACTGAAGCTTTCTTT. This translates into CASGGGSGNTEAFF.

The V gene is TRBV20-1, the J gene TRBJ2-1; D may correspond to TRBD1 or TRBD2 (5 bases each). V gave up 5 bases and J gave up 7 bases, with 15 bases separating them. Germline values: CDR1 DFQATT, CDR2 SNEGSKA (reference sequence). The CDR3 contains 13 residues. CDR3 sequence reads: CSALTGTRNEQFF. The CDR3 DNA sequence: TGCAGTGCTCTCACTGGGACCCGGAATGAGCAGTTCTTC.

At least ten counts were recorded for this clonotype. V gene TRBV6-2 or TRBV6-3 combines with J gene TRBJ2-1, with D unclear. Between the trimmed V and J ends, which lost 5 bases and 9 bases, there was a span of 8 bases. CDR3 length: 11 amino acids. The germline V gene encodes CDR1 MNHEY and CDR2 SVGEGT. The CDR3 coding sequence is TGTGCCAGCAGTCCCGCTTTTGAGCAGTTCTTC. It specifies CASSPAFEQFF.

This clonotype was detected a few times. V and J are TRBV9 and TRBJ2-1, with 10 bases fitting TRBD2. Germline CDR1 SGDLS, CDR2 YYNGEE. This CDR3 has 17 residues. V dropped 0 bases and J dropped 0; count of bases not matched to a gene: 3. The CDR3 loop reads CASSVGSSGSSYNEQFF. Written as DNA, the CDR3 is TGTGCCAGCAGCGTAGGATCTAGCGGGAGCTCCTACAATGAGCAGTTCTTC.

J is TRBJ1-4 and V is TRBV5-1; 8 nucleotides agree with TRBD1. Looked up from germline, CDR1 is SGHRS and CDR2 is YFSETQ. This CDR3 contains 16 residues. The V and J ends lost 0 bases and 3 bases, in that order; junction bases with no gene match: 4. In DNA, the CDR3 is TGCGCCAGCAGCTTGGGGCCGACAGGGGCTAATGAAAAACTGTTTTTT. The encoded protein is CASSLGPTGANEKLFF.

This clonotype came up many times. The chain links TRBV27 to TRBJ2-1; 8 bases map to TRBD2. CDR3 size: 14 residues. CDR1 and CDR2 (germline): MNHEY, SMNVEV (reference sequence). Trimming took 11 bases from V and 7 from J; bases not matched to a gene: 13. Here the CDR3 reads CASAKAGVGNEQFF. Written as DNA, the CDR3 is TGTGCCTCAGCAAAAGCGGGAGTAGGGAATGAGCAGTTCTTC.

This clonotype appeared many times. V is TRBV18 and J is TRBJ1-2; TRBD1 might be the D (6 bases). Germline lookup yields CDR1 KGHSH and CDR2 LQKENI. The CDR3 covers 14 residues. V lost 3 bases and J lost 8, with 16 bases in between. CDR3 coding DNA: TGTGCCAGCTCACCTTACGGACAGACTGAAGGCTACACCTTC. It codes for CASSPYGQTEGYTF.

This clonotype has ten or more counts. The CDR3 sequence: CASSLYGDKKETQYF. The CDR3 DNA reads TGTGCCAGCAGCTTATATGGGGACAAAAAAGAGACCCAGTACTTC. This sequence joins TRBV7-3 and TRBJ2-5, with D maybe TRBD1 (6 bases). The germline V gene has CDR1 SGHTA and CDR2 FQGTGA. This CDR3 spans 15 amino acids. With 2 bases removed from V and 3 bases from J, the gap between germline ends came to 13 bases.

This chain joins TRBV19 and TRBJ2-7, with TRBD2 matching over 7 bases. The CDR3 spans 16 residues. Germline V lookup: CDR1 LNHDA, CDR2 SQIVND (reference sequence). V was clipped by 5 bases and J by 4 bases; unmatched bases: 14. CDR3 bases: TGTGCCAGTAGTGCGTGGAACCGGGACTACCCTTACGAGCAGTACTTC. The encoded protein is CASSAWNRDYPYEQYF.

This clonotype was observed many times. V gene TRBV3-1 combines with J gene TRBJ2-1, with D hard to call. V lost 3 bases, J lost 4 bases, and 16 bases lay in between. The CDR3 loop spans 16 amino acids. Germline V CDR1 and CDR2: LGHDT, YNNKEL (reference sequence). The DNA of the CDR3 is TGTGCCAGCAGCCACCCCTCAGAGTGGGGTTACAATGAGCAGTTCTTC. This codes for CASSHPSEWGYNEQFF.

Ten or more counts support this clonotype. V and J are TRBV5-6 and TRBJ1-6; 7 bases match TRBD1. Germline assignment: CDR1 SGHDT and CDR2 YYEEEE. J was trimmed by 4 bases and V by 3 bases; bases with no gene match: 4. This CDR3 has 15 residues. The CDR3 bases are TGTGCCAGCAGCTCAAGGGGGCATTATAATTCACCCCTCCACTTT. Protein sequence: CASSSRGHYNSPLHF.

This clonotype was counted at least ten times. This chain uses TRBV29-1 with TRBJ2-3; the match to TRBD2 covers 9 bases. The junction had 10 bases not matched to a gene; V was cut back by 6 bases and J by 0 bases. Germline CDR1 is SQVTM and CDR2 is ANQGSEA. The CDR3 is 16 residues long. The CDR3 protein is CSVAGKTSGSTDTQYF. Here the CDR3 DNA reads TGCAGCGTCGCGGGAAAAACTAGCGGGAGCACAGATACGCAGTATTTT.

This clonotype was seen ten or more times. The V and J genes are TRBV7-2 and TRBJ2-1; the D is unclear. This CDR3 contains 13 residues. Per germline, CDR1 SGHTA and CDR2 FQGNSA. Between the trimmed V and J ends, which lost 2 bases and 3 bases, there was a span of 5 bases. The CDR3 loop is CASSLRFYNEQFF. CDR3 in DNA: TGTGCCAGCAGCTTACGGTTCTACAATGAGCAGTTCTTC. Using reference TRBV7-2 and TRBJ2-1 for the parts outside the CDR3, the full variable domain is GAGVSQSPSNKVTEKGKDVELRCDPISGHTALYWYRQSLGQGLEFLIYFQGNSAPDKSGLPSDRFSAERTGGSVSTLTIQRTQQEDSAVYLCASSLRFYNEQFFGPGTRLTVL.

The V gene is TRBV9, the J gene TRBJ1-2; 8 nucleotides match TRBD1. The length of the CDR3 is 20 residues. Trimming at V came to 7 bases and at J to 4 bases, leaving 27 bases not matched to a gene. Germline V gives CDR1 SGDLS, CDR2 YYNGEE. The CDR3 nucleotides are TGTGCCAGCGGCCCGCGACCCGCGGACAGGGTGGAGAATAGGGTCTATGGCTACACCTTC. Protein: CASGPRPADRVENRVYGYTF.

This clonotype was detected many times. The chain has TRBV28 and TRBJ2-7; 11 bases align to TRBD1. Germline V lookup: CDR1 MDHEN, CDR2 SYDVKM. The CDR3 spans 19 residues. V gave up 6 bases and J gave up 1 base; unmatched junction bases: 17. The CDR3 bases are TGTGCCAGCAGAACTAGGGACAGGGGGTCTTACGGCAGTTCCTACGAGCAGTACTTC. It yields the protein CASRTRDRGSYGSSYEQYF.

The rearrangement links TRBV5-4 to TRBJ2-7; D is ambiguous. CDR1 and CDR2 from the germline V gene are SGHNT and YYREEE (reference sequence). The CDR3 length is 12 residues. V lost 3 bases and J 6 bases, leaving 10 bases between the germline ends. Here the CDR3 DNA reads TGTGCCAGCAGCTCCGTAGCTGGCGAGCAGTACTTC. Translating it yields CASSSVAGEQYF.

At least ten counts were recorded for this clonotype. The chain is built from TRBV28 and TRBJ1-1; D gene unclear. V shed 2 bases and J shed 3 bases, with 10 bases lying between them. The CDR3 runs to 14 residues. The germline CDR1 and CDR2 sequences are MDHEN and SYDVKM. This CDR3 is CASSLIGWDTEAFF. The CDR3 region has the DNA TGTGCCAGCAGTTTAATTGGGTGGGACACTGAAGCTTTCTTT.

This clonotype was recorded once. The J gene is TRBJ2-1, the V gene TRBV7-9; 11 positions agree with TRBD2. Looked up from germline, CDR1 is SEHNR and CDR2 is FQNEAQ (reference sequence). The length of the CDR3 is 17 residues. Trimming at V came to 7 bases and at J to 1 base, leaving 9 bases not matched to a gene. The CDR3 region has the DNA TGTGCCAGCACCTTTGGGGGGACTAGCGGTTCCTACAATGAGCAGTTCTTC. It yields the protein CASTFGGTSGSYNEQFF. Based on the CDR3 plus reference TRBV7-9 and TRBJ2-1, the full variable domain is DTGVSQNPRHKITKRGQNVTFRCDPISEHNRLYWYRQTLGQGPEFLTYFQNEAQLEKSRLLSDRFSAERPKGSFSTLEIQRTEQGDSAMYLCASTFGGTSGSYNEQFFGPGTRLTVL.

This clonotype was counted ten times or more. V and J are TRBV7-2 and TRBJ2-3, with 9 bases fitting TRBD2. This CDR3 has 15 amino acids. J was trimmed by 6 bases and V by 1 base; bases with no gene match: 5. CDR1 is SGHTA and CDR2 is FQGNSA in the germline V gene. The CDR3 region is CASSLGGRASDTQYF. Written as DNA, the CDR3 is TGTGCCAGCAGCTTAGGCGGGAGGGCCTCCGATACGCAGTATTTT.

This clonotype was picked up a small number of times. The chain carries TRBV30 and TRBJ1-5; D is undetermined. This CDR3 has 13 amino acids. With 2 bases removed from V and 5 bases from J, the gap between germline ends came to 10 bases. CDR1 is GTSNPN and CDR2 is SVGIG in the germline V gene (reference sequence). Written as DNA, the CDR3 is TGTGCCTGGAGTTGGAGCAGAGATCAGCCCCAGCATTTT. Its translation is CAWSWSRDQPQHF.

As DNA, the CDR3 is TGTGCCAGCAGCGAGACCGGCCGAACATATAATTCACCCCTCCACTTT. This codes for CASSETGRTYNSPLHF. V gene TRBV9 combines with J gene TRBJ1-6; the D is unclear. In germline, CDR1 is SGDLS, CDR2 YYNGEE. CDR3 length: 16 residues. Deletions cut 3 bases from V and 4 bases from J, with 14 bases between.

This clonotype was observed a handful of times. The CDR3 sequence: CASSSGGGGETQYF. CDR3 nucleotide sequence: TGTGCCAGCAGCTCCGGAGGGGGTGGAGAGACCCAGTACTTC. This sequence joins TRBV7-3 and TRBJ2-5; either TRBD1 or TRBD2 may supply D (6 bases each). V was trimmed by 4 bases and J by 4 bases, leaving 13 bases between them. CDR1 SGHTA and CDR2 FQGTGA come from the germline V gene. The length of the CDR3 is 14 residues.

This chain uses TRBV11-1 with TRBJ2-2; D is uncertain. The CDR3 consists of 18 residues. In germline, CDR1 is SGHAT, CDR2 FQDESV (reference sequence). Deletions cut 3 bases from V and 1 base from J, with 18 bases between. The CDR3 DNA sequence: TGTGCCAGCAGCTTCCATTCTGCCGAGACGGTGAACACCGGGGAGCTGTTTTTT. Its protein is CASSFHSAETVNTGELFF. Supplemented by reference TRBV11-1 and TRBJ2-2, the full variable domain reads EAEVAQSPRYKITEKSQAVAFWCDPISGHATLYWYRQILGQGPELLVQFQDESVVDDSQLPKDRFSAERLKGVDSTLKIQPAELGDSAMYLCASSFHSAETVNTGELFFGEGSRLTVL.

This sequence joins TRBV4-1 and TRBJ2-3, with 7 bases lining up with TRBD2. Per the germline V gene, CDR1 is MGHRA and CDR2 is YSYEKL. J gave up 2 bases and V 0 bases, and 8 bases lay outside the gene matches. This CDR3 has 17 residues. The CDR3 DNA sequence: TGCGCCAGCAGCCAAGAAGGGAGGGCCGATATCACAGATACGCAGTATTTT. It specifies CASSQEGRADITDTQYF.

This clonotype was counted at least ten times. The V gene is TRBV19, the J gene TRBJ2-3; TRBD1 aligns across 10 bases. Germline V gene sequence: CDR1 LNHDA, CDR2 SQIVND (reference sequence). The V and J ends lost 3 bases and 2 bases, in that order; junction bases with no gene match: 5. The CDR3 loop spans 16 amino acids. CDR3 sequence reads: CASSMAGQGNTDTQYF. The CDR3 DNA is TGTGCCAGTAGTATGGCGGGACAGGGGAACACAGATACGCAGTATTTT.

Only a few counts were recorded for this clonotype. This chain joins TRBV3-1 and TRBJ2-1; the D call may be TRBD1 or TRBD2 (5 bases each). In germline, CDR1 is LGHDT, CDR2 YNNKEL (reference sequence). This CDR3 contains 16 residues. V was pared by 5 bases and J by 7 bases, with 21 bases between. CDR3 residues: CASSVRLEGLKNEQFF. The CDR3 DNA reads TGTGCCAGCAGCGTACGACTCGAGGGGTTAAAGAATGAGCAGTTCTTC.